This is a list of T cell receptor beta chains from one sample in a study of blood T cell repertoires in COVID-19. Profiled with immunoSEQ multiplex PCR; TCRdb holds only in-frame clones, not every one. The sample lists 200,000 to 300,000 clones, more than 75% occurring once. The sequencing input was peripheral blood. The receptor set was obtained from a woman aged 60-75 years with COVID-19, enrolled during active disease. CDR3s include the opening cysteine and the closing phenylalanine or tryptophan. D genes are given only for firm matches. Clone size, where shown, is once, few, many, or a class for clones that have expanded.

V gene	clone size	D gene	J gene	CDR3 protein	CDR3 DNA
TRBV6-2/TRBV6-3	.	.	TRBJ1-2	CASSKYQTLDMNGYTF	TGTGCCAGCAGCAAATATCAAACTTTAGACATGAATGGCTACACCTTC
TRBV24-1	.	TRBD2	TRBJ2-1	CATSDSGLGPGLAYNEQFF	TGTGCCACCAGTGACTCGGGCTTGGGCCCGGGACTAGCCTACAATGAGCAGTTCTTC
TRBV6-4	.	TRBD1	TRBJ1-2	CARPGQGLGYTF	TGTGCCAGGCCGGGACAGGGCCTCGGCTACACCTTC
TRBV13	.	TRBD2	TRBJ2-5	CASSLDAASGGTQYF	TGTGCCAGCAGCTTAGACGCGGCTAGCGGTGGGACCCAGTACTTC
TRBV7-2	.	.	TRBJ1-5	CASSPSLGLHQPQHF	TGTGCCAGCAGCCCCTCCCTCGGTCTTCATCAGCCCCAGCATTTT
TRBV4-1	.	.	TRBJ1-5	CASSLQSSSNQPQHF	TGCGCCAGCAGCCTACAGAGCTCTAGCAATCAGCCCCAGCATTTT
TRBV6-4	.	.	TRBJ2-1	CASSFEASTYNEQFF	TGTGCCAGCAGTTTTGAAGCGTCGACCTACAATGAGCAGTTCTTC
TRBV5-1	.	TRBD1	TRBJ1-2	CASSLDPGGNYGYTF	TGCGCCAGCAGCTTGGATCCAGGGGGCAACTATGGCTACACCTTC
TRBV7-9	.	TRBD1	TRBJ2-2	CASSRGSGTGGHGELFF	TGTGCCAGCAGTCGGGGCTCCGGGACAGGGGGCCACGGGGAGCTGTTTTTT
TRBV6-1	.	.	TRBJ2-1	CASSEVEVPRGGQFF	TGTGCCAGCAGTGAAGTTGAAGTGCCGCGGGGAGGGCAGTTCTTC
TRBV5-1	.	TRBD1	TRBJ1-1	CASSLATGTGLMNTEAFF	TGCGCCAGCAGCTTGGCGACGGGGACAGGGCTGATGAACACTGAAGCTTTCTTT
TRBV19	few	.	TRBJ2-7	CASSILRGYEQYF	TGTGCCAGTAGTATACTAAGAGGTTACGAGCAGTACTTC
TRBV3-1/TRBV3-2	.	.	TRBJ2-1	CASSQVSSGTEQFF	TGTGCCAGCAGCCAAGTTAGTTCCGGTACTGAGCAGTTCTTC
TRBV29-1	.	.	TRBJ2-1	CSVESYNEQFF	TGCAGCGTTGAGAGTTACAATGAGCAGTTCTTC
TRBV28	.	.	TRBJ2-3	CASSSPFLNTQYF	TGTGCCAGCAGTTCCCCTTTCTTAAATACGCAGTATTTT
TRBV19	.	TRBD1	TRBJ2-1	CASRHRQGRLGEQFF	TGTGCCAGTAGGCATAGACAGGGGCGGTTGGGTGAGCAGTTCTTC
TRBV7-2	.	.	TRBJ1-4	CASRLRGGGEKLFF	TGTGCCAGCAGGCTAAGGGGAGGCGGTGAAAAACTGTTTTTT